This passage covers 3 T cell receptor beta chains from one sample sequenced in a study of blood T cell repertoires in COVID-19. Clones were read by immunoSEQ multiplex PCR, and TCRdb kept only the in-frame ones, dropping some. The sample consists of about 350,000 clones, about 90% of them appearing once. The sequenced sample was PBMCs or T cells enriched from blood (not recorded which). All receptors derive from a woman aged 30 to 39 who had recovered from COVID-19.

This sequence joins TRBV19 and TRBJ1-3, with 7 bases fitting TRBD1. V lost 5 bases to trimming and J lost 2 bases; unmatched junction nucleotides: 6. In germline, CDR1 is LNHDA, CDR2 SQIVND (reference sequence). The CDR3 has 15 amino acids. In nucleotides, the CDR3 is TGTGCCAGTAGTCCATACAGGGGAACTGGAAACACCATATATTTT. Amino acids: CASSPYRGTGNTIYF. The full variable domain, with the rest looked up from reference TRBV19 and TRBJ1-3, is DGGITQSPKYLFRKEGQNVTLSCEQNLNHDAMYWYRQDPGQGLRLIYYSQIVNDFQKGDIAEGYSVSREKKESFPLTVTSAQKNPTAFYLCASSPYRGTGNTIYFGEGSWLTVV.

The rearrangement joins TRBV3-1 (or the pseudogene TRBV3-2) to TRBJ2-7, with 10 bases fitting TRBD1. Trimming at V came to 3 bases and at J to 0 bases, leaving 11 bases not matched to a gene. The V gene's germline CDR1 is LGHDT and CDR2 YNNKEL (reference sequence). This CDR3 is 18 amino acids long. The CDR3, as DNA: TGTGCCAGCAGCCACTCGAGTGGGACAGGGGCCCCCTCCTACGAGCAGTACTTC. Amino acid sequence: CASSHSSGTGAPSYEQYF.

This clone occurred a few times. The rearrangement uses TRBV2 and TRBJ1-3; 7 bases match TRBD1. Germline values: CDR1 SNHLY, CDR2 FYNNEI. This CDR3 is 17 amino acids long. V shed 5 bases and J 3 bases; nucleotides not matched to a gene: 13. CDR3 in DNA: TGTGCCAGCAGTTTCCAATCAGACAGGGACGATGGAAACACCATATATTTT. This translates into CASSFQSDRDDGNTIYF.